The 15 T cell receptor beta chains in this list originate from one sample, sequenced in a study of blood T cell repertoires in COVID-19. Generated by immunoSEQ multiplex PCR, the TCRdb table keeps only in-frame clones and is missing some. The sample consists of 150,000 to 200,000 clones, roughly nine tenths of them appearing once. Sequencing used peripheral blood. The receptors stem from a man aged 50-59 years with acute or convalescent COVID-19.

This chain uses TRBV19 with TRBJ2-2, with D unresolved. V was trimmed by 7 bases and J by 4 bases, leaving 10 bases between them. CDR3 length equals 13 residues. Germline V gene lookup returns CDR1 LNHDA and CDR2 SQIVND (reference sequence). The CDR3 loop reads CASNPSGTGELFF. CDR3 in DNA: TGTGCCAGTAACCCCTCGGGCACCGGGGAGCTGTTTTTT.

V and J are TRBV27 and TRBJ1-2, with a tentative D call TRBD1 (6 bases). The CDR3 is 15 amino acids. The V and J ends lost 1 base and 4 bases respectively, with 13 bases between them. Germline CDR1 reads MNHEY; CDR2 reads SMNVEV (reference sequence). In DNA, the CDR3 is TGTGCCAGCAGTTTATGGGGGGGCAGTCCCTATGGCTACACCTTC. Protein: CASSLWGGSPYGYTF.

This chain joins TRBV5-4 and TRBJ2-7, with a weak D call TRBD2 (6 bases). This CDR3 is built from 14 residues. V was pared by 0 bases and J by 2 bases, with 9 bases between. The V gene's germline CDR1 is SGHNT and CDR2 YYREEE (reference sequence). CDR3: CASSLEEGPYEQYF. In DNA, the CDR3 is TGTGCCAGCAGCTTGGAGGAGGGGCCCTACGAGCAGTACTTC.

The V gene is TRBV30, the J gene TRBJ2-2; TRBD2 might be the D (5 bases). CDR3 length: 14 residues. Germline CDR1 is GTSNPN and CDR2 is SVGIG (reference sequence). Trimming stripped 3 bases from V and 5 bases from J, with 13 bases between. The CDR3 sequence is CAWRRTSLTGELFF. DNA for the CDR3: TGTGCCTGGAGAAGGACTTCCCTAACCGGGGAGCTGTTTTTT.

The chain has TRBV6-5 and TRBJ1-2; D is ambiguous. Germline lookup yields CDR1 MNHEY and CDR2 SVGAGI. The V and J ends lost 5 bases and 8 bases respectively, with 18 bases between them. The CDR3 runs 14 residues. The CDR3 is CASSPGAGPKGYTF. The CDR3, as DNA: TGTGCCAGCAGTCCGGGAGCCGGGCCTAAGGGCTACACCTTC.

This clone has a single count. The rearrangement links TRBV10-3 to TRBJ2-2, with 9 bases lining up with TRBD2. The V gene end was trimmed by 0 bases and the J gene end by 4 bases; junction bases not matched to a gene: 3. This CDR3 is 16 amino acids long. The germline V gene encodes CDR1 ENHRY and CDR2 SYGVKD. The CDR3 nucleotides are TGTGCCATCAGTGAGTCGGCGGGGGGGGCCACCGGGGAGCTGTTTTTT. Its protein product is CAISESAGGATGELFF.

This chain uses TRBV28 with TRBJ2-7, with 10 nucleotides matching TRBD2. Germline V CDR1 and CDR2: MDHEN, SYDVKM. The trim removed 3 bases at V and 4 bases at J, leaving 9 bases unmatched. This CDR3 spans 16 amino acids. The CDR3 spells CASSFGTLAGEYEQYF. The CDR3, as DNA: TGTGCCAGCAGTTTCGGGACTCTAGCGGGAGAATACGAGCAGTACTTC.

This chain uses TRBV7-2 with TRBJ1-3; 8 positions agree with TRBD1. Germline CDR1 reads SGHTA; CDR2 reads FQGNSA. V lost 6 bases, J lost 0 bases, and 7 bases stayed unmatched. This CDR3 contains 16 residues. The CDR3, as DNA: TGTGCCAGCAGTCGTCAGGGGACAGGCTCTGGAAACACCATATATTTT. Its translation: CASSRQGTGSGNTIYF.

The rearrangement joins TRBV18 to TRBJ1-1; D may be TRBD1 (5 bases). Trimming took off 1 base at V and 2 bases at J, with 17 bases between the two ends. The CDR3 is 17 residues long. Germline V gene data show CDR1 as KGHSH and CDR2 as LQKENI. The CDR3 bases are TGTGCCAGCTCACCACAAAGGGGCACCTTCTTCAACACTGAAGCTTTCTTT. Translated, it gives CASSPQRGTFFNTEAFF.

V and J are TRBV11-1 and TRBJ2-3; D is undetermined. Germline CDR1 reads SGHAT; CDR2 reads FQDESV (reference sequence). The V end lost 5 bases, the J end lost 2 bases, and 8 bases lay between the germline ends. This CDR3 region has 13 residues. CDR3 DNA: TGTGCCAGCAGCCTCTATCCCACAGATACGCAGTATTTT. Protein: CASSLYPTDTQYF.

V usage is TRBV18 and J usage is TRBJ2-7, with 9 nucleotides matching TRBD2. The germline CDR1 and CDR2 sequences are KGHSH and LQKENI. The junction had 7 bases not matched to a gene; V was cut back by 6 bases and J by 4 bases. The CDR3 totals 14 residues. The CDR3 protein is CASSPGLASYEQYF. The CDR3 bases are TGTGCCAGCTCCCCCGGACTAGCGAGTTACGAGCAGTACTTC.

V gene TRBV3-1 (or the pseudogene TRBV3-2) combines with J gene TRBJ1-2; D might be TRBD1 (5 bases). The V gene lost 2 bases and the J gene lost 4 bases, with 14 bases spanning the gap. Germline V gene data show CDR1 as LGHDT and CDR2 as YNNKEL (reference sequence). CDR3 size: 15 residues. The DNA of the CDR3 is TGTGCCAGCAGCCAAAGGTGGGGGGAGGCCTATGGCTACACCTTC. Residues: CASSQRWGEAYGYTF.

The chain has TRBV27 and TRBJ2-7; maybe TRBD2 (6 bases). The germline V gene has CDR1 MNHEY and CDR2 SMNVEV (reference sequence). V lost 2 bases to trimming and J lost 1 base, with 9 bases between them. The CDR3 totals 14 residues. The CDR3 loop reads CASSLNRGSYEQYF. The CDR3 DNA reads as TGTGCCAGCAGTTTAAATCGGGGGTCCTACGAGCAGTACTTC.

The gene calls are TRBV5-1 and TRBJ1-1; D may be TRBD1 (5 bases). The germline CDR1 and CDR2 sequences are SGHRS and YFSETQ. CDR3 length: 14 amino acids. Trimming shortened V by 0 bases and J by 1 base, and 7 bases separated the two germline ends. The CDR3 DNA reads TGCGCCAGCAGCTTGGAAAGGGGGAACACTGAAGCTTTCTTT. It codes for CASSLERGNTEAFF.

The CDR3 nucleotides read TGTGCCAGCAGCTTAGCCCGCGGCCAGCAAGAGACCCAGTACTTC. It encodes CASSLARGQQETQYF. V is TRBV7-6 and J is TRBJ2-5; D is undetermined. The germline V and J ends were trimmed by 0 bases and 2 bases, with 10 bases remaining between them. The CDR3 is 15 residues long. CDR1 is SGHVS and CDR2 is FNYEAQ in the germline V gene.